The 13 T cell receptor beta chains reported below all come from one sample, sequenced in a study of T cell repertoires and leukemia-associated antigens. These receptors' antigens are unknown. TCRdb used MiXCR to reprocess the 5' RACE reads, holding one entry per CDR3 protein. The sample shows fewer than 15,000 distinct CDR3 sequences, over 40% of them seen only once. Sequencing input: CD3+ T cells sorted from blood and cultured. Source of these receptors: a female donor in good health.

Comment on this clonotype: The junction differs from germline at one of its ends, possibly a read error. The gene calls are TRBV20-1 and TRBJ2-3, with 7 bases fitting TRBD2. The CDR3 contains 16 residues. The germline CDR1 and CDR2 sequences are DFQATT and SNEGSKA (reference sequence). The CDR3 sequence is CSARRPSGLDTYTQYF. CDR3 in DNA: TGCAGTGCTAGGCGCCCTAGCGGACTAGACACATATACGCAGTATTTT.

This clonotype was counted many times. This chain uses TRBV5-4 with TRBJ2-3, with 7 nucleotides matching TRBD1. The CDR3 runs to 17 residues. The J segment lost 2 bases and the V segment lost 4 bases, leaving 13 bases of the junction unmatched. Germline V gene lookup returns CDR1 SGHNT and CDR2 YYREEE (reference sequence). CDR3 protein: CASSHRQGEVNTDTQYF. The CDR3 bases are TGTGCCAGCAGCCACCGACAGGGTGAGGTAAACACAGATACGCAGTATTTT. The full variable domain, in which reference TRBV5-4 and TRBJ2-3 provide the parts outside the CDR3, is ETGVTQSPTHLIKTRGQQVTLRCSSQSGHNTVSWYQQALGQGPQFIFQYYREEENGRGNFPPRFSGLQFPNYSSELNVNALELDDSALYLCASSHRQGEVNTDTQYFGPGTRLTVL.

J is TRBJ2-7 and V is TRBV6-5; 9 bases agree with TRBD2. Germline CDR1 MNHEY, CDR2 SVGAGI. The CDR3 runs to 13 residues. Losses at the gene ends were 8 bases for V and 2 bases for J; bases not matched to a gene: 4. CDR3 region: CASLGGRAYEQYF. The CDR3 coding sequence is TGTGCCAGCTTAGGCGGGAGGGCCTACGAGCAGTACTTC.

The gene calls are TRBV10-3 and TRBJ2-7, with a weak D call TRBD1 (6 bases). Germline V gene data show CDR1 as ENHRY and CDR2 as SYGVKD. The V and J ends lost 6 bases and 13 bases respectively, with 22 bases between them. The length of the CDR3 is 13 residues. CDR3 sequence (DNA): TGTGCCATCAGCCTCAGGGGAATCCTTCCCTTTTACTTC. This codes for CAISLRGILPFYF.

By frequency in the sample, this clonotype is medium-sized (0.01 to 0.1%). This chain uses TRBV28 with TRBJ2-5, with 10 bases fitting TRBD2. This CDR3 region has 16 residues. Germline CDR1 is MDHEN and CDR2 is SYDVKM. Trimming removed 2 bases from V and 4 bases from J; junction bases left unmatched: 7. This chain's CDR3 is CASSLLVAGGGETQYF. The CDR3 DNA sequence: TGTGCCAGCAGTTTACTGGTAGCGGGAGGTGGAGAGACCCAGTACTTC.

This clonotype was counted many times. In nucleotides, the CDR3 is TGTGCCAGCATTCGGGTTGGGTATGAGCAGTTCTTC. Protein: CASIRVGYEQFF. The chain couples TRBV2 to TRBJ2-1; unclear D gene. The germline V gene has CDR1 SNHLY and CDR2 FYNNEI. Trimming pared 7 bases from V and 8 bases from J, leaving 12 bases between. The CDR3 has 12 amino acids.

The CDR3 is CASGLAGTGKAFF. CDR3 coding DNA: TGTGCTAGTGGTTTGGCCGGGACAGGGAAAGCTTTCTTT. The V gene is TRBV12-5, the J gene TRBJ1-1; TRBD1 matches at 9 bases. CDR3 length equals 13 residues. The V gene's germline CDR1 is LGHNT and CDR2 FRNRAP. After removal of 1 base from V and 9 bases from J, the junction contained 3 bases not matched to a gene.

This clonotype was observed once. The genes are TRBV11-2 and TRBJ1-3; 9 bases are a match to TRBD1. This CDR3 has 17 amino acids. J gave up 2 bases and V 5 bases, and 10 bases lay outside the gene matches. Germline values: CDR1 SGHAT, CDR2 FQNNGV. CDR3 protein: CASSLSTGGAAGNTIYF. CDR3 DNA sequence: TGTGCCAGCAGCCTGAGTACAGGGGGCGCAGCTGGAAACACCATATATTTT.

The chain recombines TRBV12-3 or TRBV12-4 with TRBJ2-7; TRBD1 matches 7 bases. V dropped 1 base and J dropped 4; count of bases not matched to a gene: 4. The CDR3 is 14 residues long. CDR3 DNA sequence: TGTGCCAGCAGTTTAGAAGGGGGCGATTACGAGCAGTACTTC. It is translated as CASSLEGGDYEQYF.

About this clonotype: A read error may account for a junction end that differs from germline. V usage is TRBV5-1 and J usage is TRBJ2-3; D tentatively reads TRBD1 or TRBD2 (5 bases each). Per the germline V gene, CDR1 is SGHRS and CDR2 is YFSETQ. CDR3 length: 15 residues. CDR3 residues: CASSPGDGGEDTQYF. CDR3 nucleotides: TGCGCCAGCAGCCCCGGGGACGGTGGTGAGGATACACAGTATTTT.

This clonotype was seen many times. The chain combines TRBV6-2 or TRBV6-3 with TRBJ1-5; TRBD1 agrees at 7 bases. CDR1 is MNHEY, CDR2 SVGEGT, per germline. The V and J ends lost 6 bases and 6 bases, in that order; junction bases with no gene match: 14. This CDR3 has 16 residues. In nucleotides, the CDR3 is TGTGCCAGCAGGCCGATAGGAGGGGGCTACGTTCAGCCCCAGCATTTT. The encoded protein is CASRPIGGGYVQPQHF.

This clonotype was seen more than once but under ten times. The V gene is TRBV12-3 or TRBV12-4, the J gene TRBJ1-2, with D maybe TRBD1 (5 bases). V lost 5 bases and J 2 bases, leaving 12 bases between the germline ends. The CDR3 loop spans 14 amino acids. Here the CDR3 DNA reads TGTGCCAGCAGTCAGGGACTGGAGAACTATGGCTACACCTTC. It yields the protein CASSQGLENYGYTF.

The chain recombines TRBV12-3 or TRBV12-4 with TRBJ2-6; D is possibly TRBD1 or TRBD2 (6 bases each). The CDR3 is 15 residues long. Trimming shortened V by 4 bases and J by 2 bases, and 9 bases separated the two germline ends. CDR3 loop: CASSSGAAGANVLTF. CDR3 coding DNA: TGTGCCAGCAGTTCGGGGGCAGCTGGGGCCAACGTCCTGACTTTC.